This T cell receptor beta chain originates from a study of cytomegalovirus exposure and HLA in healthy donors (TCRdb year 2017). A note on the overall study: An earlier analysis of 587 of the donors reported 250 to 350 Gb of sequence data and 117 million unique TCR beta sequences obtained from some 170 million T cells. Using immunosequencing, the study profiled T cell repertoires from approximately 700 subjects and related those repertoires to cytomegalovirus serostatus. A later genetic analysis took genome-wide SNP genotypes for 398 of the 666 donors and used that subset as a discovery cohort. An earlier analysis of 450 to 750 of the donors used high-throughput TCR beta sequencing to judge whether each TCR beta V gene segment behaved as functional or pseudogenic. A handful of DR-DQ haplotypes were handled as single units for association and clustering because linkage in the cohort was strong. On average, 235,054 unique TCR beta nucleotide sequences were sequenced per donor among a few hundred genotyped donors of the cohort, with about 19% of those sequences being non-productive. A separate validation cohort of some 130 different subjects was used in addition to the 666-subject first cohort. An early release that covered fewer than 750 HLA-typed donors contained approximately 290 gigabases of sequencing data and tens of millions of unique TCR sequences. To study patterns of TCR occurrence, a later analysis re-analyzed previously published TCR beta repertoires from 500 to 850 donors and added high-resolution HLA genotyping. Donor age, sex, ethnicity and CMV serostatus were compiled together with the repertoire data. HLA typing included class I and class II loci at four-digit resolution. The genetic ancestry cluster associated with self-reported Caucasian donors included 81% of the approximately 400 genotyped donors. The study aimed to test whether cataloging public T cell receptors could reveal signatures of past pathogen exposure. The number of typed donors differed by locus: about 620-640 for A, B, C, DRB1 and DQB1; 500 to 550 for DQA1; about 600 for DPA1; and about 450 for DPB1. In the later analysis, no new phenotypic data were used to find candidate immune exposures; instead, reliance was placed on TCR beta sequences and their occurrence across donors. The study combined high-throughput TCR immunosequencing, statistical association of individual TCRs with disease status, and machine learning to predict cytomegalovirus infection status. All discovery cohort repertoires had been generated using a single sequencing platform.

Results the study describes overall, beyond this receptor: Three of the identified cytomegalovirus-associated TCR beta chains were confirmed in vitro to be specific for cytomegalovirus antigens. Correlated functional status among segregating V segments might reflect linkage disequilibrium, but an unknown experimental factor could not be ruled out. The presence/absence analyses assumed that sequencing depth was roughly uniform across donors, and that assumption may not be true. Across donors, most TCR sequences were observed very rarely, whereas some public TCRs were present in many individuals. A later analysis reported that several top co-occurrence clusters appeared linked to parvovirus B19, influenza, CMV and Epstein-Barr virus. A later analysis found that TCR association rates varied across HLA loci, with DRB1 alleles showing the most associated TCRs and HLA-C alleles the fewest. In a later analysis, HLA-associated TCR beta chains showed more clonal expansion and lower generation probabilities than non-associated chains that were equally common. At a false discovery rate of 0.05, a later analysis linked around 15,000 TCR beta sequences to specific HLA alleles. A cluster of highly shared sequence variants was judged likely to represent a technical artifact of the sequencing pipeline. In a later genetic analysis, fewer N-insertions in productive TCRs were reported among donors in an Asian-associated ancestry cluster than the approximately 710-donor mean. Only TCR beta chains were sequenced in this cohort, and the absence of alpha or paired-chain data limited detectable features. Because some donors lacked HLA typing at each locus, the association tests relied only on the typed subset. In an earlier analysis of approximately 600 of the donors, most TCR beta V segments were observed in productive rearrangements about 87% or about 30% of the time, broadly matching IMGT annotations. A further reported finding was that TCR beta sequences accurately predicted the HLA-A and HLA-B alleles for most subjects in the first cohort. Because counts were too low, about 17 rarely observed V segments, including chromosome 9 orphons, were excluded from the earlier analysis of a few hundred of the donors. A later genetic analysis associated a missense DCLRE1C variant with V-gene and J-gene trimming of TCR beta chains, and an independent cohort replicated the association. A total of fewer than 200 TCR beta chains were listed by the study as associated with cytomegalovirus. When HLA alleles, especially DR and DQ, strongly co-occurred, TCR associations were difficult to assign to individual alleles. The classifier was reported to diagnose cytomegalovirus status with high specificity and sensitivity in both the original cohort and the validation cohort. CMV serostatus was the only immune exposure information available for the cohort. In a later analysis, most CMV-associated TCR beta chains were found to appear HLA-restricted, with HLA associations seemingly driven largely by CMV exposure. It was suggested by the authors that the approach could potentially be generalized to other disease states and immunological phenotypes.

About this clone itself: Its specific antigen is unknown. Per-nucleotide qualities are absent, and no much larger clonotype sits a single base away.

The library was made by the immunoSEQ multiplex PCR assay. For the multiplex PCR, a mixture combining 60 forward primers for TCR Vbeta segments and 13 reverse primers for TCR Jbeta segments was used. The CDR3 region of rearranged TCR beta genes was amplified from genomic DNA by a multiplex PCR assay. The amplified TCR beta libraries were sequenced on the Illumina HiSeq System as 87-base-pair reads. For the original study's pipeline: Across the roughly 700 repertoires, a later analysis counted some 81 million unique TCR beta chains, some 11 million of which were shared by at least two donors. A nearest-neighbor algorithm error-corrected the raw reads and collapsed the reads into unique sequences, merging closely related sequences to remove PCR and sequencing errors. Alignment of CDR3 sequences to IMGT reference sequences was used to assign V, D and J gene segments. For a sequence to be retained, a match of at least six nucleotides was required to both a V gene segment and a J gene segment. A rearrangement counted as productive if the CDR3 had no stop codons and remained in frame with V and J, and every other rearrangement counted as non-productive. Following IMGT convention, CDR3 was defined as the stretch from the second conserved V-encoded cysteine to the conserved J-encoded phenylalanine. In an earlier analysis of 587 of the donors, sequences lacking an unambiguous match to a single V gene segment were excluded. An earlier analysis of under 750 of the donors called V segments functional above 56.7% productive rearrangements and segregating when the between-donor standard deviation exceeded 5%. A statistical classification framework was developed to diagnose cytomegalovirus status using the catalog of TCR beta chain sequences. In a later analysis, TCR nucleotide sequences were compared against IMGT/GENE-DB human TR gene sequences so that V and J genes could be assigned. A later analysis assigned CDR3 sequences and most-parsimonious VDJ recombination scenarios with the TCRdist pipeline. In a later analysis, each TCR beta chain was defined by its CDR3 amino acid sequence together with its V-gene family, and reads without a unique V-gene family were excluded. A later analysis removed 592 highly shared, low-generation-probability nucleotide sequences to deal with suspected cross-contamination and a sequencing artifact. In a later analysis, a clonal expansion index was calculated for each public chain from normalized within-repertoire ranks of inferred template counts. A later analysis computed generation probabilities with a VDJ recombination model fitted to out-of-frame rearrangements, and checked the results against IGoR. Hypergeometric tests were used in a later analysis to score TCR-TCR, TCR-HLA and TCR-CMV co-occurrence, with a repertoire-size bias correction applied to the TCR pairs. A later analysis estimated false discovery rates by permuting HLA or CMV assignments 20 times. In a later analysis, co-occurring TCRs were grouped using DBSCAN, and TCRdist sequence similarity was added for clustering within HLA-allele-positive subsets. Co-occurrence clustering excluded repertoires with fewer than 30,000 or more than 120,000 public chains, plus five with anomalous nucleotide sharing. Drawn from immuneACCESS, this table holds only the in-frame rearrangements with V and J called that TCRdb kept. Clones are partly lost; checked studies trace under half to an unresolved V gene and leave the rest unexplained. That table gives V, J and clone size, and the DNA gave D and trimming. Present in this sample are over 150,000 clones, 80% of which were seen just once. The top ten clones comprise around 5.6% of the sample.

In total, fewer than 750 healthy bone marrow donors made up the cohort. All cohort members were sampled while nominally healthy, although unrecorded immune exposures were likely present. The donor tested CMV seropositive and was one of the 289 seropositive cohort members. Each donor provided a peripheral blood sample, and peripheral blood mononuclear cells were used for TCR beta sequencing. The Qiagen DNeasy Blood Extraction Kit was used to extract genomic DNA from the blood cell samples. The sample comprised PBMCs. This TCR derives from a woman aged 40 to 50 in good health and CMV-seropositive.

Here is the DNA: TGTGCCAGCAGCGACAGGGCCGGATACGAGCAGTACTTC. It specifies CASSDRAGYEQYF. The chain couples TRBV11-3 to TRBJ2-7, and TRBD1 aligns with 7 junction nucleotides. Trimming takes 5 bases off V and 4 bases off J; junction bases not matched to a gene: 5. Including cysteine and phenylalanine, the CDR3 has 13 amino acids. Only the CDR3 DNA stays, 39 bases, in frame from base 1. Reading the germline V gene gives CDR1 SGHNT and CDR2 YENEEA.